One sample yielded the 27 T cell receptor beta chains listed below, sequenced in a study of cytomegalovirus exposure and HLA in healthy donors. The PCR was carried out with 60 Vbeta primers and 13 Jbeta primers. Sequenced by immunoSEQ multiplex PCR; TCRdb stores in-frame clones only, minus some. The table includes around 150,000 clones, approximately 70% detected once. The specimen was PBMCs. The receptors come from a middle-aged man in good health and CMV-seropositive.

The chain is built from TRBV10-3 and TRBJ2-5, with D hard to call. Trimming took off 0 bases at V and 5 bases at J, with 13 bases between the two ends. There are 15 residues in the CDR3. CDR1 ENHRY and CDR2 SYGVKD come from the germline V gene. The CDR3 region is CAISESRGSGETQYF. The DNA of the CDR3 is TGTGCCATCAGTGAGTCCCGCGGTAGTGGGGAGACCCAGTACTTC.

The chain is built from TRBV5-1 and TRBJ2-7; D remains unclear. Per the germline V gene, CDR1 is SGHRS and CDR2 is YFSETQ. The CDR3 sequence is 12 residues long. The V gene lost 2 bases and the J gene lost 7 bases, with 10 bases spanning the gap. The DNA for the CDR3 is TGCGCCAGCAGCTTACCCCCAGGAGAGCAGTACTTC. It is translated as CASSLPPGEQYF.

The sample holds a few counts of this clone. V and J are TRBV2 and TRBJ1-4; D might be TRBD1 (5 bases). Germline lookup yields CDR1 SNHLY and CDR2 FYNNEI. This CDR3 has 13 residues. Trimming left V 6 bases short and J 7 bases short, with 12 bases between. The chain's CDR3 is CASSNRRGEKLFF. Written as DNA, the CDR3 is TGTGCCAGCAGCAACAGGAGGGGTGAAAAACTGTTTTTT.

Many counts were recorded for this clone. The chain combines TRBV4-1 with TRBJ1-1; D is ambiguous. Germline loops: CDR1 MGHRA, CDR2 YSYEKL. Trimming took 3 bases from V and 10 from J, leaving 9 bases between them. The CDR3 runs to 11 residues. CDR3 nucleotides: TGCGCCAGCAGCCAGATGGGGAGAGCTTTCTTT. It yields the protein CASSQMGRAFF.

The rearrangement joins TRBV14 to TRBJ1-2; perhaps TRBD1 as D (6 bases). Trimming removed 4 bases from V and 6 bases from J, with 18 bases in between. Germline CDR1 SGHDN, CDR2 FVKESK. The CDR3 consists of 15 residues. CDR3 residues: CASSPSRGGLHGYTF. CDR3 in DNA: TGTGCCAGCAGCCCCTCACGGGGGGGCCTCCATGGCTACACCTTC.

The gene calls are TRBV30 and TRBJ1-2; D may be TRBD1 (6 bases). This CDR3 has 13 amino acids. V lost 5 bases to trimming and J lost 1 base, with 11 bases between them. Germline V lookup: CDR1 GTSNPN, CDR2 SVGIG (reference sequence). In nucleotides, the CDR3 is TGTGCCTGGGGTGGGGGCCTTAACTATGGCTACACCTTC. Translated, it gives CAWGGGLNYGYTF.

The chain links TRBV5-1 to TRBJ1-4, with 10 bases fitting TRBD1. V lost 4 bases and J lost 0; bases outside the gene matches: 6. CDR1 and CDR2 from the germline V gene are SGHRS and YFSETQ. The CDR3 totals 17 residues. The CDR3 DNA reads TGCGCCAGCAGCACGACAGGGGGCGGATCAACTAATGAAAAACTGTTTTTT. Protein product: CASSTTGGGSTNEKLFF. Filled out from reference TRBV5-1 and TRBJ1-4, the complete variable domain reads KAGVTQTPRYLIKTRGQQVTLSCSPISGHRSVSWYQQTPGQGLQFLFEYFSETQRNKGNFPGRFSGRQFSNSRSEMNVSTLELGDSALYLCASSTTGGGSTNEKLFFGSGTQLSVL.

This clone appeared a few times. Other DNA sequences in this sample translate to the same CDR3. The rearrangement uses TRBV5-1 and TRBJ1-1; TRBD1 agrees at 7 bases. Trimming cost V 3 bases and J 3 bases; bases outside gene matches: 2. The germline V gene has CDR1 SGHRS and CDR2 YFSETQ. The CDR3 spans 13 residues. This CDR3 reads CASSSGQYTEAFF. CDR3 coding DNA: TGCGCCAGCAGCTCGGGACAGTACACTGAAGCTTTCTTT.

The chain employs TRBV7-3 and TRBJ2-3; weak D call: TRBD1 (6 bases). V lost 2 bases and J lost 5, with 14 bases in between. The CDR3 runs 15 residues. Germline V gene data show CDR1 as SGHTA and CDR2 as FQGTGA. The CDR3 sequence is CASSLGDRLRDTQYF. DNA for the CDR3: TGTGCCAGCAGCTTAGGAGACAGGTTACGAGATACGCAGTATTTT. The full variable domain, its missing parts supplied by reference TRBV7-3 and TRBJ2-3, is GAGVSQTPSNKVTEKGKYVELRCDPISGHTALYWYRQSLGQGPEFLIYFQGTGAADDSGLPNDRFFAVRPEGSVSTLKIQRTERGDSAVYLCASSLGDRLRDTQYFGPGTRLTVL.

The chain recombines TRBV19 with TRBJ2-3, with D uncertain. The CDR3 has 13 residues. V was trimmed by 5 bases and J by 1 base, leaving 7 bases between them. Germline CDR1 is LNHDA and CDR2 is SQIVND (reference sequence). CDR3 sequence (DNA): TGTGCCAGTAGTTTGCGGCGCACAGATACGCAGTATTTT. Translating it yields CASSLRRTDTQYF.

This clone was detected a few times. The genes are TRBV29-1 and TRBJ1-2; D uncertain. Trimming left V 2 bases short and J 8 bases short, with 12 bases between. Per the germline V gene, CDR1 is SQVTM and CDR2 is ANQGSEA. The CDR3 is 12 amino acids. For the CDR3, the DNA is TGCAGCGTTGAACCTGCGGGATGCGGCTACACCTTC. It is translated as CSVEPAGCGYTF.

The chain couples TRBV5-8 to TRBJ2-6; a possible D gene is TRBD2 (6 bases). The CDR3 contains 20 residues. Deletions cut 1 base from V and 4 bases from J, with 24 bases between. CDR1 SGHTS and CDR2 YDEGEE come from the germline V gene. The CDR3 bases are TGTGCCAGCAGCTTGAGTCCCGCCCGGGCGGGGTCCTGGGGGGCCAACGTCCTGACTTTC. Amino acid sequence: CASSLSPARAGSWGANVLTF.

The chain uses TRBV14 and TRBJ1-2; D not certain. The CDR3 spans 15 residues. The ends were cut back, 4 bases at V and 3 bases at J, with 15 bases in the middle. Germline V CDR1 and CDR2: SGHDN, FVKESK. The CDR3 nucleotides read TGTGCCAGCAGCCCTACGGGTGCCGTCGACTATGGCTACACCTTC. Translated, it gives CASSPTGAVDYGYTF.

This chain links TRBV27 with TRBJ2-7, with 9 bases identical to TRBD1. This CDR3 comprises 16 residues. CDR1 is MNHEY and CDR2 is SMNVEV in the germline V gene (reference sequence). The V and J ends lost 0 bases and 4 bases, in that order; junction bases with no gene match: 7. The CDR3 reads CASSLSPTGGLYEQYF. The CDR3 bases are TGTGCCAGCAGTTTATCCCCGACAGGGGGTCTGTACGAGCAGTACTTC.

The chain recombines TRBV25-1 with TRBJ1-1; perhaps TRBD1 as D (6 bases). In germline, CDR1 is MGHDK, CDR2 SYGVNS. Between the trimmed V and J ends, which lost 5 bases and 0 bases, there was a span of 13 bases. This CDR3 is 15 amino acids long. The CDR3 nucleotides read TGTGCCAGCAGTCCGATACAGGGATTGAACACTGAAGCTTTCTTT. This codes for CASSPIQGLNTEAFF.

This chain joins TRBV7-9 and TRBJ1-4; 7 nucleotides agree with TRBD1. Germline-derived CDR1 and CDR2 are SEHNR and FQNEAQ (reference sequence). The CDR3 extends over 14 amino acids. The junction had 8 bases not matched to a gene; V was cut back by 6 bases and J by 7 bases. CDR3 protein: CASRTQGRGEKLFF. CDR3 sequence (DNA): TGTGCCAGCAGAACACAGGGGCGGGGTGAAAAACTGTTTTTT. The full variable domain, with the rest looked up from reference TRBV7-9 and TRBJ1-4, is DTGVSQNPRHKITKRGQNVTFRCDPISEHNRLYWYRQTLGQGPEFLTYFQNEAQLEKSRLLSDRFSAERPKGSFSTLEIQRTEQGDSAMYLCASRTQGRGEKLFFGSGTQLSVL.

A remark on this clone: One end of the junction varies from germline; a read error may be responsible. The V and J genes are TRBV5-1 and TRBJ1-1; possible D gene TRBD1, 6 bases. CDR3 length: 15 residues. Germline CDR1 is SGHRS and CDR2 is YFSETQ. CDR3 sequence reads: CASSYGQSRGTEASF. The CDR3 region has the DNA TGCGCCAGCAGCTACGGACAGAGCAGGGGCACTGAAGCTTCCTTT.

The rearrangement uses TRBV7-9 and TRBJ2-1, with D hard to call. Trimming took off 5 bases at V and 0 bases at J, with 17 bases between the two ends. The CDR3 runs 17 residues. Per germline, CDR1 SEHNR and CDR2 FQNEAQ (reference sequence). The DNA for the CDR3 is TGTGCCAGCAGCCCTCCCCCCCGGTTTAGCTCCTACAATGAGCAGTTCTTC. Translated, it gives CASSPPPRFSSYNEQFF.

In this sample, this clone turned up a few times. The genes are TRBV7-2 and TRBJ2-5; TRBD2 aligns across 7 bases. Trimming took 5 bases from V and 5 from J; bases not matched to a gene: 20. Germline V gene lookup returns CDR1 SGHTA and CDR2 FQGNSA. The CDR3 loop spans 18 amino acids. CDR3 sequence reads: CASSPREGWTTRSETQYF. The DNA for the CDR3 is TGTGCCAGCAGCCCAAGGGAGGGCTGGACTACCCGATCCGAGACCCAGTACTTC.

V is TRBV4-3 and J is TRBJ2-7, with 8 bases lining up with TRBD2. The CDR3 is 15 residues long. Germline CDR1 is LGHNA and CDR2 is YSLEER. The trim removed 1 base at V and 4 bases at J, leaving 6 bases unmatched. The CDR3 nucleotides read TGCGCCAGCAGCCAAGTGAGCGGGGGTGGGTACGAGCAGTACTTC. This encodes CASSQVSGGGYEQYF.

The chain has TRBV29-1 and TRBJ1-1; TRBD1 matches at 7 bases. J lost 10 bases, V lost 6 bases, and 8 bases had no gene match. The CDR3 runs to 11 residues. CDR1 and CDR2 (germline): SQVTM, ANQGSEA. CDR3 nucleotide sequence: TGCAGCGTACAGGGGCGGGAGGGAGCTTTCTTT. Translating gives CSVQGREGAFF.

The chain employs TRBV25-1 and TRBJ2-2; D perhaps matches TRBD1 (6 bases). The CDR3 covers 15 residues. Germline CDR1 reads MGHDK; CDR2 reads SYGVNS. Trimming stripped 2 bases from V and 6 bases from J, with 13 bases between. CDR3 sequence: CASSERTPGAGELFF. The CDR3 nucleotides are TGTGCCAGCAGTGAACGCACTCCAGGGGCCGGGGAGCTGTTTTTT. Full variable domain (remainder filled in from reference TRBV25-1 and TRBJ2-2): EADIYQTPRYLVIGTGKKITLECSQTMGHDKMYWYQQDPGMELHLIHYSYGVNSTEKGDLSSESTVSRIRTEHFPLTLESARPSHTSQYLCASSERTPGAGELFFGEGSRLTVL.

The V and J genes are TRBV2 and TRBJ2-1; TRBD1 agrees at 12 bases. This CDR3 is built from 15 residues. CDR1 is SNHLY and CDR2 is FYNNEI in the germline V gene. With 6 bases clipped from V and 7 bases from J, the junction kept 7 bases outside the gene matches. CDR3 protein: CASSGPGQGANEQFF. The DNA for the CDR3 is TGTGCCAGCAGCGGACCGGGACAGGGGGCAAATGAGCAGTTCTTC.

CDR3: CASSPPGTGKIPSNEKLFF. Here the CDR3 DNA reads TGTGCCAGCAGCCCACCCGGGACAGGGAAAATCCCCTCTAATGAAAAACTGTTTTTT. This chain joins TRBV13 and TRBJ1-4; the match to TRBD1 covers 9 bases. The germline gives CDR1 PRHDT, CDR2 FYEKMQ (reference sequence). This CDR3 is built from 19 residues. J gave up 3 bases and V 5 bases, and 16 bases lay outside the gene matches.

This clone appeared a few times. The CDR3 loop is CASSLFPGTNTEAFF. CDR3 sequence (DNA): TGCGCCAGCAGCTTGTTCCCGGGTACGAACACTGAAGCTTTCTTT. The J gene is TRBJ1-1, the V gene TRBV5-1; D call uncertain. CDR1 SGHRS and CDR2 YFSETQ come from the germline V gene. With 1 base removed from V and 1 base from J, the gap between germline ends came to 11 bases. This CDR3 has 15 amino acids.

This clone was observed a handful of times. Here the CDR3 reads CASSSLSSGAFF. The CDR3 DNA is TGTGCCAGCAGCTCCCTATCCTCGGGAGCTTTCTTT. This sequence joins TRBV7-2 and TRBJ1-1, with D hard to call. This CDR3 is built from 12 residues. Germline V CDR1 and CDR2: SGHTA, FQGNSA. With 4 bases removed from V and 10 bases from J, the gap between germline ends came to 13 bases.

The rearrangement joins TRBV11-2 to TRBJ2-5; possibly TRBD1 for D (7 bases). The germline V gene has CDR1 SGHAT and CDR2 FQNNGV. This CDR3 comprises 14 residues. Trimming left V 5 bases short and J 4 bases short, with 14 bases between. The CDR3 reads CASSLRGDGETQYF. The CDR3, as DNA: TGTGCCAGCAGCCTCAGGGGGGACGGAGAGACCCAGTACTTC.